Listed below are T cell receptor beta chains from one sample, sequenced in a study of cytomegalovirus exposure and HLA in healthy donors. Measured with immunoSEQ multiplex PCR; TCRdb has only the in-frame clones, and not every one. The sample has 75,000 to 90,000 clones; roughly 79% are singletons. Sequencing was carried out using PBMCs. These receptor sequences come from a male donor in good health and CMV-seropositive. The CDR3 runs from the conserved cysteine through the conserved F or W. The D gene is left open where the match is weak. Not all rows give a size; the values are once, few, many and, for expanded clones, a class.

V gene	J gene	D gene	clone size	CDR3 DNA	CDR3 protein
TRBV9	TRBJ1-2	.	.	TGTGCCAGCACCCTAACTCGGGGGGGCAGGAATGGCTACACCTTC	CASTLTRGGRNGYTF
TRBV10-3	TRBJ2-7	TRBD1	once	TGTGCCATTGGACAGGGGGCACAGTACGAGCAGTACTTC	CAIGQGAQYEQYF
TRBV15	TRBJ1-1	TRBD1	.	TGTGCCACCAGCAGGAACAGGGGGCGGACTGAAGCTTTCTTT	CATSRNRGRTEAFF
TRBV30	TRBJ2-5	.	.	TGTGCCTGGGGTACGGGGAACCAAGAGACCCAGTACTTC	CAWGTGNQETQYF
TRBV4-3	TRBJ2-1	TRBD2	.	TGCGCCAGCAGCCAAGATCGACTAGCGGGGAATGAGCAGTTCTTC	CASSQDRLAGNEQFF
TRBV6-5	TRBJ1-1	.	few	TGTGCCAGCAGTTTCACAGGGAACACTGAAGCTTTCTTT	CASSFTGNTEAFF
TRBV27	TRBJ1-2	TRBD1	.	TGTGCCAGCAGAACAGGGGAGTGGGGCTACACCTTC	CASRTGEWGYTF
TRBV6-4	TRBJ1-1	.	.	TGTGCCAGCAGCGACCAGTCGAACACTGAAGCTTTCTTT	CASSDQSNTEAFF
TRBV7-9	TRBJ2-7	TRBD2	.	TGTGCCAGCAGCCCTAGCGGGAGGGGTGGTTACGAGCAGTACTTC	CASSPSGRGGYEQYF
TRBV18	TRBJ2-1	TRBD2	.	TGTGCCAGCTCACCACTCATAGCGGGGAGCTACAATGAGCAGTTCTTC	CASSPLIAGSYNEQFF
TRBV27	TRBJ2-7	.	.	TGTGCCAGCCGCCCCCCAGGGGTCACATACCCCATCCCTATCTACGAGCAGTACTTC	CASRPPGVTYPIPIYEQYF
TRBV7-2	TRBJ2-3	.	.	TGTGCCAGCAGCTTAGGTCGGGGTGGAGATACGCAGTATTTT	CASSLGRGGDTQYF
TRBV7-9	TRBJ2-7	TRBD1	few	TGTGCCAGCAGCTCGGGACAGCCCTACGAGCAGTACTTC	CASSSGQPYEQYF
TRBV21-1	TRBJ2-5	.	.	TGTGCCAGCAGCAAAGGACGGACAGGGGACGAGGTAGAGACCCAGTACTTC	CASSKGRTGDEVETQYF
TRBV19	TRBJ2-7	.	.	TGTGCCAGTAGTATGGGGACTTACGAGCAGTACTTC	CASSMGTYEQYF
TRBV28	TRBJ2-7	.	.	TGTGCCAGCAGGGCCGGTGGGGGGTACGAGCAGTACTTC	CASRAGGGYEQYF
TRBV7-9	TRBJ2-7	TRBD1	.	TGTTCCAGCAGGGGGCCTTCCTACGAGCAGTACTTC	CSSRGPSYEQYF
TRBV29-1	TRBJ1-1	TRBD1	few	TGCAGCGTTGCCGGGACAGAACAATCGAACACTGAAGCTTTCTTT	CSVAGTEQSNTEAFF
TRBV12-5	TRBJ2-2	.	.	TGTGCTAGTGGTTTCATGACAGGTCCCACCGGGGAGCTGTTTTTT	CASGFMTGPTGELFF
TRBV30	TRBJ1-5	.	.	TGTGCCTCAGGGGAATTCAATCAGCCCCAGCATTTT	CASGEFNQPQHF
TRBV14	TRBJ2-3	.	.	TGTGCCAGCAGCCCCAAGTGGGGGGGGCCGCGCACAGATACGCAGTATTTT	CASSPKWGGPRTDTQYF
TRBV6-6	TRBJ2-7	TRBD1	.	TGTGCCAGCAGCCCTCGGACAGGGAAATACTACGAGCAGTACTTC	CASSPRTGKYYEQYF
TRBV28	TRBJ2-4	TRBD1	.	TGTGCCAGCAGCCTTTCGGGGACAGGGGGCGCCAAAAACATTCAGTACTTC	CASSLSGTGGAKNIQYF
TRBV19	TRBJ1-6	.	.	TGTGCCAGTAGGGTGATGAGCTCCTATAATTCACCCCTCCACTTT	CASRVMSSYNSPLHF
TRBV5-6	TRBJ1-6	TRBD1	.	TGTGCCAGCTGGCGGGACAGGGGCTCAGGGTCACCCCTCCACTTT	CASWRDRGSGSPLHF
TRBV5-1	TRBJ2-5	.	.	TGCGCCAGCAGCCTCGAACCTATCCAAGAGACCCAGTACTTC	CASSLEPIQETQYF
TRBV9	TRBJ2-1	TRBD2	.	TGTGCCACCTCTTCCGGGGGGGCCTCCTACAATGAGCAGTTCTTC	CATSSGGASYNEQFF
TRBV29-1	TRBJ1-2	TRBD1	.	TGCAGCGTCCGGACAGGGTCCCACTATGGCTACACCTTC	CSVRTGSHYGYTF
TRBV9	TRBJ2-2	.	.	TGTGCCAGCAGCGTTACGGGAGACACCGGGGAGCTGTTTTTT	CASSVTGDTGELFF
TRBV5-6	TRBJ1-2	TRBD1	.	TGTGCCAGCAGCTTGGACGGACAGGGGGCTGGAGGCTACACCTTC	CASSLDGQGAGGYTF
TRBV7-6	TRBJ2-1	TRBD1	.	TGTGCCAGCAGCGACCCCCGGGACAGGGGGCATGAGCAGTTCTTC	CASSDPRDRGHEQFF
TRBV19	TRBJ1-6	TRBD1	.	TGTGCCAGTAGTATGGGCTCCGACAGGGTAAAGTCACCCCTCCACTTT	CASSMGSDRVKSPLHF
TRBV27	TRBJ2-3	TRBD2	.	TGTGCCAGCAGGTCAGCGTCTAGCGGGAGAGGCACAGATACGCAGTATTTT	CASRSASSGRGTDTQYF
TRBV18	TRBJ1-4	.	.	TGTGCCAGCTCGGGGGGAAATGAAAAACTGTTTTTT	CASSGGNEKLFF
TRBV5-8	TRBJ1-3	.	few	TGTGCCAGCAGCTTCGGGGGGGCCACGCCGGGAGGAAACACCATATATTTT	CASSFGGATPGGNTIYF
TRBV11-2	TRBJ2-7	.	once	TGTGCCAGCAGCCCACCCCAGGGGGGATACGAGCAGTACTTC	CASSPPQGGYEQYF
TRBV7-7	TRBJ2-5	.	.	TGTGCTAGCAGCAGCAGACAGATCTGGGAAGAGACCCAGTACTTC	CASSSRQIWEETQYF
TRBV7-9	TRBJ1-6	.	.	TGTGCCAGCAGCCCATTAGCTTGGGTTTCACCCCTCCACTTT	CASSPLAWVSPLHF
TRBV5-4	TRBJ2-7	TRBD1	.	TGTGCCAGCAGTTCAAGACAGGGCCAAGCGGAGTACTTC	CASSSRQGQAEYF
TRBV7-9	TRBJ2-2	.	few	TGTGCCAGCAGCTTAGGGGCCGACCTCGGGGAGCTGTTTTTT	CASSLGADLGELFF
TRBV9	TRBJ2-1	TRBD1	.	TGTGCCAGCAGCGTAACCGGGACAGGGTTCAATGAGCAGTTCTTC	CASSVTGTGFNEQFF
TRBV28	TRBJ1-6	.	.	TGTGCCAGCAGTTTACCGCACAGGGTGGAATCACCCCTCCACTTT	CASSLPHRVESPLHF
TRBV18	TRBJ2-7	TRBD1	.	TGTGCCAGCTCACCACCGGGACAGGGGGCTGTCGAGCAGTACTTC	CASSPPGQGAVEQYF
TRBV4-1	TRBJ2-2	TRBD1	.	TGCGCCAGCAGCCAGGGACAGGGACGCACCGGGGAGCTGTTTTTT	CASSQGQGRTGELFF
TRBV28	TRBJ2-5	TRBD1	.	TGTGCCAGCAGTTTGGGCAAGAGGGGGCGAGAGACCCAGTACTTC	CASSLGKRGRETQYF
TRBV9	TRBJ2-5	TRBD2	.	TGTGCCAGCAGCCCGCTACCAGCCTCGGGAAGCGGGGGGGCGTGGGAGACCCAGTACTTC	CASSPLPASGSGGAWETQYF
TRBV5-4	TRBJ2-7	TRBD2	.	TGTGCCAGCAGCTTGGAGGCGGGGGTATCCTACGAGCAGTACTTC	CASSLEAGVSYEQYF
TRBV7-9	TRBJ1-1	.	.	TGTGCCAGCAGCTACGGAGGGGAAGCTTTCTTT	CASSYGGEAFF
TRBV5-1	TRBJ2-3	TRBD1	.	TGCGCCAGCAGCTTGGCGACAGGGAGCACAGATACGCAGTATTTT	CASSLATGSTDTQYF
TRBV6-1	TRBJ1-2	.	.	TGTGCCAGCAGTGCCACCAGGGGTTCCTATGGCTACACCTTC	CASSATRGSYGYTF